This TCR beta chain was found in a study of T cells in Graves' hyperthyroidism and ophthalmopathy (dated by TCRdb to about 2019). For the wider study: Peripheral blood was collected at initial diagnosis, before any treatment. TCR V-J signatures able to tell the groups apart were searched for in a discovery cohort of 100 patients, of whom 43 had Graves' ophthalmopathy and 55 to 65 had stable Graves' hyperthyroidism. TCR Vbeta CDR3 sequencing of roughly 140 peripheral blood samples (over 40 ophthalmopathy, about 75 hyperthyroidism and approximately 17 progressor patients) is reported in the paper. Thyroid tissue and blood T-cell repertoires from over 5 Graves' hyperthyroidism patients were also compared in the study. Prospective prediction of ophthalmopathy was tested in an independent validation cohort consisting of 18 to 20 hyperthyroidism patients and 15 or so patients who later progressed to ophthalmopathy. After sampling, hyperthyroidism patients received methimazole starting at 30 mg daily, and ophthalmopathy patients received high-dose intravenous methylprednisolone. The 90 to 100 discovery patients were randomly divided into training and test sets at a 7:3 ratio.

The TCR beta CDR3 regions were amplified from the RNA transcripts. A first-round RT-PCR of the TCR CDR3 used the HTBI primer set with the Qiagen OneStep RT-PCR kit. Libraries were constructed in a second round of multiplex PCR, after which size selection and purification were carried out. The libraries were sequenced on an Illumina HiSeq2000 using paired-end 100 bp reads. The source study handled its data this way. SOAPnuke was used to process the raw data, with reads discarded if the reads contained adapters or uncalled bases, had a mean Phred below 15, or lacked an exact constant-primer or identifier match. High-quality paired reads were merged using COPE v1.2.5, and each unique nucleotide sequence was defined as a clonotype. MiTCR v1.1 was used to align clonotypes to the IMGT TRBV, TRBD and TRBJ reference segments. Only V-J combinations with frequency above 0.0001, covering roughly 99% of repertoires, were analysed. The TCS score was defined as the ratio of F50 (clonal expansion) to E x V (chaos), calculated using BLOSUM62-based TCRdist between CDR3 peptides within each V-J. Welch's t-statistics and random forest reduced 450 to 600 V-J features to fewer than 15, which were used in a naive Bayes classifier (R e1071). Clones were called with MiXCR by TCRdb after fastp trimmed the public reads at Q25, and only in-frame beta chains were retained. Each CDR3 protein appears once, grouped with its most common genes and DNA. TCRdb's processing, not the authors', yielded these V and J calls. The sample table records about 590,000 distinct CDR3 sequences; roughly 14% of these occur just once. Around 7.3% of the sample comes from the top ten.

As encoded in the germline V gene, CDR1 is SQVTM while CDR2 is ANQGSEA. Trimming costs V 6 bases and J 3 bases, and their ends lie 12 bases apart. The CDR3 runs 13 residues from the cysteine to the phenylalanine. Just the 39-base CDR3 DNA is kept, in frame starting at base 1. Points the paper makes about the study in general: In cross-validation, a model built on a 13 V-J signature told ophthalmopathy apart from stable hyperthyroidism with 85% to 90% sensitivity and roughly 81% specificity, and in testing the same model reached 80%/75%. No statistical method was used to fix the sample size in advance, and group allocation was not hidden from the investigators. In validation, the model predicted progression to ophthalmopathy a median of roughly 6.2 months before onset, with approximately 71% sensitivity and 72.22% specificity. Most expanded thyroid clonotypes (frequency above 0.001) were also detected in blood, suggesting blood repertoires may reflect thyroid immune responses.

A patient counted as having stable Graves' hyperthyroidism if no progression to ophthalmopathy occurred over 18 months of follow-up. Hyperthyroidism patients were newly diagnosed, had a disease duration of under 2 months, and were aged 18 to 65 years. The study excluded patients with uncontrolled infections, other autoimmune diseases, pregnancy or lactation. Diagnoses were based on clinical symptoms, serum thyroxine and TRAb, thyroid ultrasound and orbital computed tomography. PBMCs were isolated from around 10 ml of fresh peripheral blood by Ficoll-Paque density gradient centrifugation. Total RNA was extracted with Trizol reagent, and quality was checked on an Agilent 2100 Bioanalyzer. This clonotype was counted between two and nine times. Its specific antigen is unknown. No clone much larger than this one lies a single base away; base qualities are absent.

Sequenced sample: blood. The chain was built from TRBV29-1 and TRBJ2-4; TRBD2 is a possible D gene, resting on 5 matching bases. The TCR sequence derives from a woman in her 30s with Graves' hyperthyroidism. The CDR3 region has the sequence CSVAESVKNIQYF. The DNA sequence reads TGCAGCGTAGCGGAGTCGGTCAAAAACATTCAGTACTTC.